These T cell receptor beta chains were read from a single sample in a study of T cell repertoires in cytomegalovirus infection. These receptors have no identified antigens. From the reads, TCRdb called clonotypes with MiXCR, one entry per CDR3 protein. In the table there are hundreds of thousands of distinct CDR3 sequences, about 30% of which are singletons. Here the sequenced sample was cultured CD8+ T cells from PBMCs, taken from culture after CMV antigen stimulation. These TCRs come from a human donor in good health (CMV status not recorded). Some clones in this sample may be carry-over from other donors' samples. The CDR3 runs from the conserved cysteine through the conserved F or W. The D gene is left open where the match is weak. The size field is filled for only some rows; it gives once, few, many or a size class.

TRBJ2-3	-	TRBV4-1	once	CASSQDVTDTQYF	TGCGCCAGCAGCCAAGATGTTACAGATACGCAGTATTTT
TRBJ1-6	-	TRBV6-1	few	CASSERKGLNSPLHF	TGTGCCAGCAGTGAACGCAAGGGGCTAAATTCACCCCTCCACTTT
TRBJ2-2	-	TRBV12-3/TRBV12-4	-	CASPFSGELFF	TGTGCCAGTCCCTTTTCCGGGGAGCTGTTTTTT
TRBJ2-1	TRBD2	TRBV7-8	many	CASSPRTSGSYNEQFF	TGTGCCAGCAGCCCGCGGACTAGCGGTTCCTACAATGAGCAGTTCTTC
TRBJ2-7	-	TRBV6-5	-	CASSYSVNDEQYF	TGTGCCAGCAGTTACTCCGTAAACGACGAGCAGTACTTC
TRBJ2-2	TRBD1	TRBV7-2	many	CASSSPRDRPNTGELFF	TGTGCCAGCAGCTCGCCCCGGGACAGGCCCAACACCGGGGAGCTGTTTTTT
TRBJ2-5	TRBD2	TRBV7-6	-	CASSLGASGGTGETQYF	TGTGCCAGCAGCTTAGGAGCTAGCGGGGGGACGGGGGAGACCCAGTACTTC
TRBJ2-2	-	TRBV6-1	-	CASSEAGENTGELFF	TGTGCCAGCAGTGAAGCCGGGGAGAACACCGGGGAGCTGTTTTTT
TRBJ2-3	-	TRBV10-2	-	CASSERGPADTQYF	TGCGCCAGCAGTGAGAGGGGCCCGGCAGATACGCAGTATTTT
TRBJ2-1	TRBD2	TRBV19	few	CASSLTGGSPSPFF	TGTGCCAGTAGTCTTACCGGGGGGTCCCCCTCACCGTTCTTC
TRBJ2-3	-	TRBV27	-	CASSLTVPSTDTQYF	TGTGCCAGCAGTTTAACGGTTCCTAGCACAGATACGCAGTATTTT
TRBJ1-2	-	TRBV28	few	CASSFPGASYTF	TGTGCCAGCAGTTTCCCCGGGGCGAGCTACACCTTC
TRBJ2-1	-	TRBV6-6	-	CANIKGNEQFF	TGTGCCAACATTAAAGGGAATGAGCAGTTCTTC
TRBJ2-7	TRBD1	TRBV6-2/TRBV6-3	-	CASSQGDTPYEQYF	TGTGCCAGCAGCCAGGGGGACACTCCCTACGAGCAGTACTTC
TRBJ2-2	-	TRBV27	-	CASSLRVLGTGELFF	TGTGCCAGCAGTTTAAGAGTATTGGGCACCGGGGAGCTGTTTTTT
TRBJ2-3	TRBD1	TRBV9	once	CASRGTGFRDTQYF	TGTGCCAGCAGGGGGACAGGCTTTCGGGATACGCAGTATTTT
TRBJ2-1	TRBD1	TRBV7-9	-	CASSSLDRAYNEQFF	TGTGCCAGCAGCTCCCTGGACAGGGCCTACAATGAGCAGTTCTTC
TRBJ2-5	-	TRBV12-3/TRBV12-4	few	CASSLTGRETQYF	TGTGCCAGCAGTTTGACAGGGAGGGAGACCCAGTACTTC
TRBJ2-3	-	TRBV6-6	few	CASSYPPYKMRYDTDTQYF	TGTGCCAGCAGTTACCCTCCTTACAAGATGCGATATGACACAGATACGCAGTATTTT
TRBJ2-1	-	TRBV27	-	CASSLYLQTPGLYNEQFF	TGTGCCAGCAGTTTATACCTTCAGACACCAGGCCTCTACAATGAGCAGTTCTTC
TRBJ2-3	-	TRBV27	-	CASREGRRTTSTDTQYF	TGTGCCAGCAGGGAAGGTCGGCGAACAACTAGCACAGATACGCAGTATTTT
TRBJ2-5	-	TRBV4-1	few	CASSQDPYQETQYF	TGCGCCAGCAGCCAAGATCCCTATCAAGAGACCCAGTACTTC
TRBJ2-6	-	TRBV5-6	few	CASSLGQRGANVLTF	TGTGCCAGCAGCTTGGGCCAGCGTGGGGCCAACGTCCTGACTTTC
TRBJ2-3	-	TRBV27	-	CASSLWGRDTDTQYF	TGTGCCAGCAGTTTATGGGGCAGGGACACAGATACGCAGTATTTT
TRBJ2-3	-	TRBV4-1	-	CASSHPLGGSGTDTQYF	TGCGCCAGCAGCCACCCACTGGGGGGTTCGGGCACAGATACGCAGTATTTT
TRBJ2-1	-	TRBV6-1	-	CASSWQWESSYNEQFF	TGTGCCAGCAGTTGGCAATGGGAAAGCTCCTACAATGAGCAGTTCTTC
TRBJ1-3	-	TRBV7-2	few	CASSLGTPVSGNTIYF	TGTGCCAGCAGCTTAGGAACACCAGTCTCTGGAAACACCATATATTTT
TRBJ2-1	-	TRBV7-2	-	CASSSVLSSPYNEQFF	TGTGCCAGCAGCTCCGTGCTTTCGAGCCCCTACAATGAGCAGTTCTTC
TRBJ1-1	-	TRBV12-3/TRBV12-4	-	CASSQGVPEAFF	TGTGCCAGCAGCCAAGGGGTTCCTGAAGCTTTCTTT
TRBJ2-1	-	TRBV7-6	few	CASSADASSYNEQFF	TGTGCCAGCAGCGCGGACGCGAGCTCCTACAATGAGCAGTTCTTC
TRBJ2-1	-	TRBV19	-	CASKPSHNEQFF	TGTGCCAGTAAACCTAGCCACAATGAGCAGTTCTTC
TRBJ2-7	TRBD2	TRBV7-9	-	CASSLGGGITYEQYF	TGTGCCAGCAGCTTAGGCGGGGGGATAACCTACGAGCAGTACTTC
TRBJ1-2	TRBD1	TRBV20-1	few	CSARDLDLVTGDLRTYGYTF	TGCAGTGCTAGAGATCTGGATTTAGTAACAGGGGACCTGAGGACTTATGGCTACACCTTC
TRBJ2-5	-	TRBV28	-	CASSLAMLQGRQEETQYF	TGTGCCAGCAGTTTAGCGATGTTGCAGGGTCGGCAGGAAGAGACCCAGTACTTC
TRBJ2-4	TRBD1	TRBV7-3	few	CASSPDRGTKNIQYF	TGTGCCAGCAGCCCCGACAGGGGGACCAAAAACATTCAGTACTTC
TRBJ1-2	-	TRBV12-3/TRBV12-4	-	CASSLRGLMGYTF	TGTGCCAGCAGTTTACGCGGTCTGATGGGCTACACCTTC
TRBJ2-5	TRBD2	TRBV10-3	-	CAISAGTSGGETQYF	TGTGCCATCAGCGCCGGGACTAGCGGGGGGGAGACCCAGTACTTC
TRBJ1-4	-	TRBV6-6	-	CASSYGKGIIEFNEKLFF	TGTGCCAGCAGTTACGGAAAGGGGATCATTGAATTCAATGAAAAACTGTTTTTT
TRBJ1-3	-	TRBV14	few	CASSQKRSRSGNTIYF	TGTGCCAGCAGCCAAAAGAGGAGTCGCTCTGGAAACACCATATATTTT
TRBJ2-3	TRBD1	TRBV6-6	few	CASSYSTGPADTQYF	TGTGCCAGCAGTTACTCGACAGGGCCGGCAGATACGCAGTATTTT
TRBJ1-4	-	TRBV7-9	many	CASTSGEEEKLFF	TGTGCCAGCACCTCCGGGGAAGAGGAAAAACTGTTTTTT
TRBJ1-1	-	TRBV4-3	-	CASSQGEGPPGNTEAFF	TGCGCCAGCAGCCAGGGCGAGGGGCCTCCGGGGAACACTGAAGCTTTCTTT
TRBJ2-1	-	TRBV5-3	once	CASSSGGFGYNEQFF	TGTGCCAGCAGTTCCGGAGGCTTCGGGTACAATGAGCAGTTCTTC
TRBJ1-2	-	TRBV2	-	CATKGGETNYGYTF	TGTGCCACCAAGGGCGGAGAGACGAACTATGGCTACACCTTC
TRBJ1-2	TRBD1	TRBV6-8	-	CASRDWDRENGYTF	TGTGCCAGCAGGGATTGGGACAGGGAGAATGGCTACACCTTC
TRBJ2-7	-	TRBV7-2	many	CASSLGGGGEQYF	TGTGCCAGCAGTCTAGGGGGGGGCGGCGAGCAGTACTTC
TRBJ2-5	TRBD2	TRBV7-8	many	CASSPRFSGGDQETQYF	TGTGCCAGCAGCCCCCGCTTCAGCGGGGGGGACCAAGAGACCCAGTACTTC
TRBJ1-2	-	TRBV2	-	CASSEALPEYYGYTF	TGTGCCAGCAGTGAAGCGCTTCCAGAATACTATGGCTACACCTTC